Listed below are T cell receptor beta chains from one sample, sequenced in a study of blood T cell repertoires in COVID-19. The protocol was immunoSEQ multiplex PCR, while the TCRdb copy is restricted to in-frame clones and leaves out a portion. The table has 200,000 to 250,000 clones, approximately 83% seen once. Sequences were obtained from peripheral blood. Source of these receptors: a woman between 50 and 59 years old with acute or convalescent COVID-19. The CDR3 runs from the conserved cysteine through the conserved F or W. Each record gives: CDR3 protein, CDR3 DNA, J gene, D gene, V gene, clone size. The D gene is left open where the match is weak. Size tells how often a clone was seen (once, few, many) or the class of an expanded clone, and some rows leave it out.

cdr3_aa: CASSHVTRVRETQYF
cdr3_nt: TGTGCCAGCAGCCACGTTACTAGGGTCCGGGAGACCCAGTACTTC
j_call: TRBJ2-5
d_call: -
v_call: TRBV3-1/TRBV3-2
clone_size: -

cdr3_aa: CASRRGQNYEQYF
cdr3_nt: TGTGCCAGCAGACGAGGACAGAACTACGAGCAGTACTTC
j_call: TRBJ2-7
d_call: -
v_call: TRBV7-9
clone_size: -

cdr3_aa: CAWKAGGNQPQHF
cdr3_nt: TGTGCCTGGAAGGCCGGGGGCAATCAGCCCCAGCATTTT
j_call: TRBJ1-5
d_call: -
v_call: TRBV30
clone_size: -

cdr3_aa: CASSVGQVSNSPLHF
cdr3_nt: TGTGCCAGCAGCGTCGGACAGGTGTCTAATTCACCCCTCCACTTT
j_call: TRBJ1-6
d_call: TRBD1
v_call: TRBV9
clone_size: -

cdr3_aa: CASSQDFGLQETQYF
cdr3_nt: TGTGCCAGCAGCCAAGACTTCGGACTTCAAGAGACCCAGTACTTC
j_call: TRBJ2-5
d_call: -
v_call: TRBV3-1/TRBV3-2
clone_size: once

cdr3_aa: CASSFQGDTQYF
cdr3_nt: TGCGCCAGCAGCTTCCAGGGGGATACGCAGTATTTT
j_call: TRBJ2-3
d_call: -
v_call: TRBV5-1
clone_size: -

cdr3_aa: CASSSRQAPSPLHF
cdr3_nt: TGTGCCAGCAGCTCAAGACAGGCACCTTCACCCCTCCACTTT
j_call: TRBJ1-6
d_call: -
v_call: TRBV5-4
clone_size: -

cdr3_aa: CASREQGAPEKLFF
cdr3_nt: TGTGCCAGCAGGGAACAGGGGGCGCCCGAAAAACTGTTTTTT
j_call: TRBJ1-4
d_call: TRBD1
v_call: TRBV5-6
clone_size: -

cdr3_aa: CASRGDRSNEQFF
cdr3_nt: TGTGCCAGCAGGGGGGACAGAAGCAATGAGCAGTTCTTC
j_call: TRBJ2-1
d_call: TRBD1
v_call: TRBV12-3/TRBV12-4
clone_size: -

cdr3_aa: CASRQADTGELFF
cdr3_nt: TGTGCCAGCAGACAGGCAGACACCGGGGAGCTGTTTTTT
j_call: TRBJ2-2
d_call: -
v_call: TRBV9
clone_size: -

cdr3_aa: CASSERRGGEQFF
cdr3_nt: TGTGCCAGCAGTGAAAGGAGGGGCGGTGAGCAGTTCTTC
j_call: TRBJ2-1
d_call: -
v_call: TRBV6-1
clone_size: -

cdr3_aa: CATEETSGDRTDTQYF
cdr3_nt: TGTGCCACCGAGGAGACTAGCGGGGACCGCACAGATACGCAGTATTTT
j_call: TRBJ2-3
d_call: TRBD2
v_call: TRBV24-1
clone_size: -

cdr3_aa: CASSYLGVRNTGELFF
cdr3_nt: TGTGCCAGCAGCTACCTAGGGGTTCGGAACACCGGGGAGCTGTTTTTT
j_call: TRBJ2-2
d_call: -
v_call: TRBV5-8
clone_size: -

cdr3_aa: CASSYSTTKRGIHNEQFF
cdr3_nt: TGTGCCAGCAGTTACTCCACTACTAAGCGAGGGATCCACAATGAGCAGTTCTTC
j_call: TRBJ2-1
d_call: -
v_call: TRBV6-2/TRBV6-3
clone_size: -

cdr3_aa: CASSLESSGGWNTQYF
cdr3_nt: TGTGCCAGCAGCTTGGAGTCTAGCGGGGGCTGGAATACGCAGTATTTT
j_call: TRBJ2-3
d_call: TRBD2
v_call: TRBV7-6
clone_size: -

cdr3_aa: CASSEEWLQVYGYTF
cdr3_nt: TGTGCCAGCAGTGAAGAGTGGTTACAGGTCTATGGCTACACCTTC
j_call: TRBJ1-2
d_call: -
v_call: TRBV6-1
clone_size: -

cdr3_aa: CASTGSGNNEQFF
cdr3_nt: TGTGCCAGCACAGGGTCTGGGAACAATGAGCAGTTCTTC
j_call: TRBJ2-1
d_call: -
v_call: TRBV19
clone_size: -

cdr3_aa: CASSQDPGQGYQPQHF
cdr3_nt: TGTGCCAGCAGCCAAGATCCTGGACAGGGGTATCAGCCCCAGCATTTT
j_call: TRBJ1-5
d_call: TRBD1
v_call: TRBV4-2
clone_size: -

cdr3_aa: CASSFSQGRPYGYTF
cdr3_nt: TGTGCCAGCAGCTTTTCCCAGGGGCGCCCCTATGGCTACACCTTC
j_call: TRBJ1-2
d_call: -
v_call: TRBV7-9
clone_size: -

cdr3_aa: CASGVEETQYF
cdr3_nt: TGTGCCAGCGGGGTGGAAGAGACCCAGTACTTC
j_call: TRBJ2-5
d_call: -
v_call: TRBV10-3
clone_size: -

cdr3_aa: CASSSLAGAGNEQFF
cdr3_nt: TGTGCCAGCAGTTCCCTAGCGGGAGCAGGAAATGAGCAGTTCTTC
j_call: TRBJ2-1
d_call: TRBD2
v_call: TRBV6-5
clone_size: -

cdr3_aa: CASSKTGASTGELFF
cdr3_nt: TGTGCCAGCAGCAAGACAGGGGCGAGCACCGGGGAGCTGTTTTTT
j_call: TRBJ2-2
d_call: TRBD1
v_call: TRBV6-5
clone_size: -

cdr3_aa: CASSSSGPYGYTF
cdr3_nt: TGTGCCAGCAGCTCAAGTGGGCCCTATGGCTACACCTTC
j_call: TRBJ1-2
d_call: -
v_call: TRBV11-2
clone_size: -

cdr3_aa: CASSESTGEQETQYF
cdr3_nt: TGCGCCAGCAGTGAGTCGACAGGGGAACAAGAGACCCAGTACTTC
j_call: TRBJ2-5
d_call: TRBD1
v_call: TRBV10-2
clone_size: -

cdr3_aa: CASSLARTSDETQYF
cdr3_nt: TGCGCCAGCAGCTTGGCCCGGACTAGCGACGAGACCCAGTACTTC
j_call: TRBJ2-5
d_call: TRBD2
v_call: TRBV5-1
clone_size: -

cdr3_aa: CSVDRGESDGYTF
cdr3_nt: TGCAGCGTTGACCGGGGGGAATCAGATGGCTACACCTTC
j_call: TRBJ1-2
d_call: -
v_call: TRBV29-1
clone_size: -

cdr3_aa: CASKITGYEQYF
cdr3_nt: TGTGCCAGCAAAATAACAGGGTACGAGCAGTACTTC
j_call: TRBJ2-7
d_call: -
v_call: TRBV28
clone_size: -

cdr3_aa: CASSRGLAVEETQYF
cdr3_nt: TGCGCCAGCAGCCGGGGACTAGCCGTCGAAGAGACCCAGTACTTC
j_call: TRBJ2-5
d_call: TRBD2
v_call: TRBV5-1
clone_size: once

cdr3_aa: CASLGDRVTTGELFF
cdr3_nt: TGTGCCAGCCTCGGAGACAGGGTAACCACCGGGGAGCTGTTTTTT
j_call: TRBJ2-2
d_call: TRBD1
v_call: TRBV28
clone_size: -

cdr3_aa: CASTPGATGVGANVLTF
cdr3_nt: TGTGCCAGCACCCCTGGAGCTACAGGGGTTGGGGCCAACGTCCTGACTTTC
j_call: TRBJ2-6
d_call: TRBD1
v_call: TRBV3-1/TRBV3-2
clone_size: -

cdr3_aa: CASSGTSGGLYNEQFF
cdr3_nt: TGTGCCAGTAGTGGAACTAGCGGGGGGCTCTACAATGAGCAGTTCTTC
j_call: TRBJ2-1
d_call: TRBD2
v_call: TRBV19
clone_size: few

cdr3_aa: CASSNRQSAVLNTEAFF
cdr3_nt: TGTGCCAGCAGCAATAGACAGTCCGCTGTCTTGAACACTGAAGCTTTCTTT
j_call: TRBJ1-1
d_call: -
v_call: TRBV7-6
clone_size: -

cdr3_aa: CAWTIGGDEAFF
cdr3_nt: TGTGCCTGGACCATAGGGGGGGATGAAGCTTTCTTT
j_call: TRBJ1-1
d_call: -
v_call: TRBV30
clone_size: -

cdr3_aa: CASSWAHGGPTNEKLFF
cdr3_nt: TGTGCCAGCAGCTGGGCCCACGGGGGACCAACTAATGAAAAACTGTTTTTT
j_call: TRBJ1-4
d_call: -
v_call: TRBV13
clone_size: -

cdr3_aa: CASRGQGAYGYTF
cdr3_nt: TGTGCCAGCAGGGGACAGGGAGCCTATGGCTACACCTTC
j_call: TRBJ1-2
d_call: TRBD1
v_call: TRBV28
clone_size: -

cdr3_aa: CASSSGTDTEAFF
cdr3_nt: TGTGCCAGCAGTTCCGGGACAGACACTGAAGCTTTCTTT
j_call: TRBJ1-1
d_call: TRBD1
v_call: TRBV28
clone_size: -

cdr3_aa: CASSLGQGFGHEQYF
cdr3_nt: TGCGCCAGCAGCTTGGGACAGGGGTTCGGCCACGAGCAGTACTTC
j_call: TRBJ2-7
d_call: TRBD1
v_call: TRBV5-1
clone_size: -

cdr3_aa: CALGIGVRNQPQHF
cdr3_nt: TGTGCCCTAGGGATAGGGGTGCGCAATCAGCCCCAGCATTTT
j_call: TRBJ1-5
d_call: -
v_call: TRBV28
clone_size: -

cdr3_aa: CSASILRGAFF
cdr3_nt: TGCAGTGCTAGTATTCTCAGGGGGGCTTTCTTT
j_call: TRBJ1-1
d_call: TRBD1
v_call: TRBV20-1
clone_size: -

cdr3_aa: CATSTGLQPQHF
cdr3_nt: TGTGCCACTTCAACAGGGTTACAGCCCCAGCATTTT
j_call: TRBJ1-5
d_call: -
v_call: TRBV24-1
clone_size: -

cdr3_aa: CASSGQGPGELFF
cdr3_nt: TGTGCCAGCAGCGGACAGGGGCCCGGGGAGCTGTTTTTT
j_call: TRBJ2-2
d_call: TRBD1
v_call: TRBV28
clone_size: -